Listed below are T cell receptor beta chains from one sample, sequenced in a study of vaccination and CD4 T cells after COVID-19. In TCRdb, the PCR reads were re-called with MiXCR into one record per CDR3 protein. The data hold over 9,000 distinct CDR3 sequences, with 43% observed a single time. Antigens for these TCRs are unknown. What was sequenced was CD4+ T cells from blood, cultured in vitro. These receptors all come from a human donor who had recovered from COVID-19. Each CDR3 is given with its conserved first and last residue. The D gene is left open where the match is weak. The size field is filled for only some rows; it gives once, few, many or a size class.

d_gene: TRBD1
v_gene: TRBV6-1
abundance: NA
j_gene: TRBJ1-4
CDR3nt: TGTGCCAGCAGTGAAGACAGGGGGAATGAAAAACTGTTTTTT
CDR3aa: CASSEDRGNEKLFF

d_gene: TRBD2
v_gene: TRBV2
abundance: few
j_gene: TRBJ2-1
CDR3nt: TGTGCCAGCAGTCGACTAGCGGGGATGGGGAATGAGCAGTTCTTC
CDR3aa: CASSRLAGMGNEQFF

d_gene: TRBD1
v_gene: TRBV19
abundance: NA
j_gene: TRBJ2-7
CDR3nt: TGTGCCAGTAGTATTAGGACAGGCGAATACGAGCAGTACTTC
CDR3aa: CASSIRTGEYEQYF

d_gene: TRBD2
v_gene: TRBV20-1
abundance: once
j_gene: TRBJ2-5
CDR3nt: TGCAGTACTCTCCTAGCGGGGGGCTTTCAAGAGACCCAGTACTTC
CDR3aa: CSTLLAGGFQETQYF

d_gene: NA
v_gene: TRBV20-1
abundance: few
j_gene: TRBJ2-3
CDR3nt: TGCAGTGCACAACTACTCCGCCTTGATACGCAGTATTTT
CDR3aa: CSAQLLRLDTQYF

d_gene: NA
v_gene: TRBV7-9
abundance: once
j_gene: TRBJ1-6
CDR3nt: TGTGCCAGCAGCTCGCTACAGGGAGGTAATTCACCCCTCCACTTT
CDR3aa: CASSSLQGGNSPLHF

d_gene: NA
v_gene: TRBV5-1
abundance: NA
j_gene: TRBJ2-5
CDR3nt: TGCGCCAGCAGCCTCAACGGGTGGGGCTTGGGTGAGGAGACCCAGTACTTC
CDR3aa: CASSLNGWGLGEETQYF

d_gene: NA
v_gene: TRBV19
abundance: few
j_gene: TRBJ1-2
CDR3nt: TGTGCCAGTAGTATAGGGGGGGGCTCGAGAGGCTACACCTTC
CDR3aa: CASSIGGGSRGYTF

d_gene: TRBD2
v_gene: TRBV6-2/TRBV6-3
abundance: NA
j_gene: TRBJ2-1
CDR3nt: TGTGCCAGCAGCTCCACAACCGGACTAGCGGTCAACAATGAGCAGTTCTTC
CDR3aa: CASSSTTGLAVNNEQFF

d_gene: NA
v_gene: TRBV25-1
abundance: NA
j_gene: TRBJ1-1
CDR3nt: TGTGCCAGCAGTGAAAAGAAAACTCCGGGACTGCAAGCTTTCTTT
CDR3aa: CASSEKKTPGLQAFF

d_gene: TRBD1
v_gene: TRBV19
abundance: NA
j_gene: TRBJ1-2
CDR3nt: TGTGCCAGTAGTATAGACGTGACAGGGGAATTAGATAGCTATGGCTACACCTTC
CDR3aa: CASSIDVTGELDSYGYTF

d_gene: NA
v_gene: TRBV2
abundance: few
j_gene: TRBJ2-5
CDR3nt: TGTGCCAGCAGTGTTGGCGACTCGGGGACCCAGTACTTC
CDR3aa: CASSVGDSGTQYF

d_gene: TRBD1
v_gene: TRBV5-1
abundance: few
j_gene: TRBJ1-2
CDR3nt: TGCGCCAGCAGCTTAGAACAGGGGGACGGCTACACCTTC
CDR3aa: CASSLEQGDGYTF

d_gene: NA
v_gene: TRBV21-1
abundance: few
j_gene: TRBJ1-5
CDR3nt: TGTGCCAGCAGCAAAGTACTGCGGGCAGCTGGGAGCAATCAGCCCCAGCATTTT
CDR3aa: CASSKVLRAAGSNQPQHF

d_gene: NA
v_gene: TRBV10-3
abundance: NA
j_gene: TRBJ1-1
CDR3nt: TGTGCCGCGACACCGGGACCTTCGACTGAAGCTTTCTTT
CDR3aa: CAATPGPSTEAFF

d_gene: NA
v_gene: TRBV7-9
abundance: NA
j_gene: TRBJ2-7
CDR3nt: TGTGCCAGCAGCTCCCCTTGGGGGCCGGGCTCCTACGAGCAGTACTTC
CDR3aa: CASSSPWGPGSYEQYF

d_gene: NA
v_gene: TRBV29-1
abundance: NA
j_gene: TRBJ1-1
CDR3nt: TGCAGCGTCAGTTACGGATTAGGCGGGACTGAAGCTTTCTTT
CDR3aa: CSVSYGLGGTEAFF

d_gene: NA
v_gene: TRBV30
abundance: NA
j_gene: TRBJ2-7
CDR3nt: TGTGCCTGGAGTGTACCAGGGCTCTCCTACGAGCAGTACTTC
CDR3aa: CAWSVPGLSYEQYF

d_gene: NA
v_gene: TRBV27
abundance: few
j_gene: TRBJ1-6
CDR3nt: TGTGCCAGCAGTTTATCTGCTTGGGGTTCACCCCTCCACTTT
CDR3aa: CASSLSAWGSPLHF

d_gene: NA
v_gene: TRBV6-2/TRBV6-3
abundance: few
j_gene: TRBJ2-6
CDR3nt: TGTGCCAGCAGTTACTCGTACTTTCGGGAACCCCTCTCTGGGGCCAACGTCCTGACTTTC
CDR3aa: CASSYSYFREPLSGANVLTF

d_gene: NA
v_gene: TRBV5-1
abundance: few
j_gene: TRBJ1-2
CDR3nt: TGCGCCAGCAGCTATACCGGGGCTCAGCCGAATGGCTACACCTTC
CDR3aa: CASSYTGAQPNGYTF

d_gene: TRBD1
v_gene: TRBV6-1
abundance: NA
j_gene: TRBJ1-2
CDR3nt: TGTGCCAGCAGAAGACAGGGGTCGGGGCATGGCTACACCTTC
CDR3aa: CASRRQGSGHGYTF

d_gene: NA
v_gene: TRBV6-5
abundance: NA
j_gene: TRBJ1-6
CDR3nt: TGTGCCAGCAGTTACGCTCGTCCTACCGGGACTGACTTCAATTCACCCCTCCACTTT
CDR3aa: CASSYARPTGTDFNSPLHF

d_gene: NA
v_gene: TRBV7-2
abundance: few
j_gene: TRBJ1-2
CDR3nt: TGTGCCAGCAGCTTAGAAGGGTCTCCCTCTGGCTACACCTTC
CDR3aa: CASSLEGSPSGYTF

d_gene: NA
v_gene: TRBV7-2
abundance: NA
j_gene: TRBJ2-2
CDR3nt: TGTGCCAGCAGTGTCGGGGGATTGAACACCGGGGAGCTGTTTTTT
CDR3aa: CASSVGGLNTGELFF

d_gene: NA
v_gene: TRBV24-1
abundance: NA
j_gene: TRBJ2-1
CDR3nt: TGTGCCACCAGTGATTTCCGAGGCGATGAGCAGTTCTTC
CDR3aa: CATSDFRGDEQFF

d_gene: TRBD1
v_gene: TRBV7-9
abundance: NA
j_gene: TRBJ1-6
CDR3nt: TGTGCCAGCAGCCGGGACAGGGGCTACTATAATTCACCCCTCCACTTT
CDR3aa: CASSRDRGYYNSPLHF

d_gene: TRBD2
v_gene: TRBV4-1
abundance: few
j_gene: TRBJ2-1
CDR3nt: TGCGCCAGCAGCCAACCCGTTGGAAGCGGGGGATTCAACAATGAGCAGTTCTTC
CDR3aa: CASSQPVGSGGFNNEQFF

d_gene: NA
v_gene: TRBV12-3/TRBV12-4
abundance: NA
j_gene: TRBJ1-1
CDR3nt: TGTGCCAGCAGATTTGCAGGGCTCAGCACTGAAGCTTTCTTT
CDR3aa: CASRFAGLSTEAFF

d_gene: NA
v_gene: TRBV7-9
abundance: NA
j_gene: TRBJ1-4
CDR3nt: TGTGCCAGCAGCTTAGGTCCAGGAAGGGGTGAAAAACTGTTTTTT
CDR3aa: CASSLGPGRGEKLFF

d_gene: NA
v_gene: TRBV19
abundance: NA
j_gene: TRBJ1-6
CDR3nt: TGTGCCAGTAGTAAAGAGGACACGGGGTATAATTCACCCCTCCACTTT
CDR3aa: CASSKEDTGYNSPLHF

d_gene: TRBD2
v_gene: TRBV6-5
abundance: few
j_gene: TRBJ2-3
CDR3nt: TGTGCCAGCAGTTACCGGGATAGCGGGACCCATGTCGGTACGCAGTATTTT
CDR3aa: CASSYRDSGTHVGTQYF

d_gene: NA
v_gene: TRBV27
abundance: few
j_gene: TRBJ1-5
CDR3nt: TGTGCCAGCAGTGCCAAGTTGGGGGAGCGTCAGCCCCAGCATTTT
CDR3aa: CASSAKLGERQPQHF

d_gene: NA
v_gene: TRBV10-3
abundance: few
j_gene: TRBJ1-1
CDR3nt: TGTGCCATCAGTGACGGATTGAACACTGAAGCTTTCTTT
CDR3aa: CAISDGLNTEAFF

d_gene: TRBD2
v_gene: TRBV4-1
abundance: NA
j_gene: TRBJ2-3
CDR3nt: TGCGCCAGCAGCCACCTCCCTGGACTAGCGGGGGGGCGACGGTCAGATACGCAGTATTTT
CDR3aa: CASSHLPGLAGGRRSDTQYF

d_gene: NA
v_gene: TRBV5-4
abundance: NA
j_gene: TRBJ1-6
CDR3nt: TGTGCCAGCAGCTTGAACAGGGAGGATTCACCCCTCCACTTT
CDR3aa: CASSLNREDSPLHF

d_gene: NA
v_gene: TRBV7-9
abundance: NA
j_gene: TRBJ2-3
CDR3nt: TGTGCCAGCAGGGAAGGACCCACAGATACGCAGTATTTT
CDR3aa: CASREGPTDTQYF

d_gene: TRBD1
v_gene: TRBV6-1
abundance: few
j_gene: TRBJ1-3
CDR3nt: TGTGCCAGCGGTGACAGGGGAGTTTCTGGAAACACCATATATTTT
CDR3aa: CASGDRGVSGNTIYF

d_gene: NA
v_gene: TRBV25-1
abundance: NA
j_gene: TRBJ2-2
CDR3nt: TGTGCCAGCAGTCCCCCGGCGGACACCGGGGAGCTGTTTTTT
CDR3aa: CASSPPADTGELFF

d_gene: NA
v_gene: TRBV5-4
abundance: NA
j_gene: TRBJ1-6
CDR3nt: TGTGCCAGCAGCTTGAATGGCGGCAGTTCTAATTCACCCCTCCACTTT
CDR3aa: CASSLNGGSSNSPLHF

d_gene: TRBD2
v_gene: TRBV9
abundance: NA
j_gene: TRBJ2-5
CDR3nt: TGTGCCAGCAGCGGTAGCGGGTGGAGGGAGACCCAGTACTTC
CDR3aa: CASSGSGWRETQYF

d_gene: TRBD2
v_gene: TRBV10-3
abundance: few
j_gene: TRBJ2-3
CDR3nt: TGTGCCACACACTCCGGGACTAGCGGGGGCACAGATACGCAGTATTTT
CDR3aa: CATHSGTSGGTDTQYF

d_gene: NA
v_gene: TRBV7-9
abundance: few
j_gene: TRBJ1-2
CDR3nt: TGTGCCAGCAGCCAGGCCGACACGTTTGGCTACACCTTC
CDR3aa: CASSQADTFGYTF

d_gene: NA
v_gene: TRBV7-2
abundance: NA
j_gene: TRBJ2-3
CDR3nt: TGTGCCAGCAGCAGTCGGACTTCCACAGATACGCAGTATTTT
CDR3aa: CASSSRTSTDTQYF

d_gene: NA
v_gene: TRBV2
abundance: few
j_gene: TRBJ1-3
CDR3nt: TGTGCCAGCAGTGGAGGCGGACAAGGAAACACCATATATTTT
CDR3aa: CASSGGGQGNTIYF

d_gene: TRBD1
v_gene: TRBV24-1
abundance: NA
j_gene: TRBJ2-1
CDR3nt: TGTGCCACCAGCCCCACCGGGACAGGGGGCCTCAATGAGCAGTTCTTC
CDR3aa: CATSPTGTGGLNEQFF

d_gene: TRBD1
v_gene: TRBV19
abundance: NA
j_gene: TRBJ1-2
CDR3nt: TGTGCCAGTAGTATCGACAGGGACTATGGCTACACCTTC
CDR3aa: CASSIDRDYGYTF

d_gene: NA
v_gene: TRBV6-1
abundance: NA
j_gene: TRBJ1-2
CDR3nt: TGTGCCAGCAGTGAGAACGCCGGACATGTCTATGGCTACACCTTC
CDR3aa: CASSENAGHVYGYTF

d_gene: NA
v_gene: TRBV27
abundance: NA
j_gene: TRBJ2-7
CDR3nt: TGTGCCAGCAGTTCCCTGACAAGGAGCTCCTACGAGCAGTACTTC
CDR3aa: CASSSLTRSSYEQYF

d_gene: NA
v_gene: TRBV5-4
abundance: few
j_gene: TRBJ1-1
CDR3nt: TGTGCCAGCAGCGCTGACAGCCGGGGGGACACTGAAGCTTTCTTT
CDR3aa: CASSADSRGDTEAFF

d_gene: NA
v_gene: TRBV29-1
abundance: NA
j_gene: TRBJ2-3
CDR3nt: TGCAGCGGGCGCACAGATACGCAGTATTTT
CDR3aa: CSGRTDTQYF

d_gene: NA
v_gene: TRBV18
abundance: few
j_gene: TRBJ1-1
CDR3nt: TGTGCCAGCTCACCACAGCCGAAGAACACTGAAGCTTTCTTT
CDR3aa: CASSPQPKNTEAFF

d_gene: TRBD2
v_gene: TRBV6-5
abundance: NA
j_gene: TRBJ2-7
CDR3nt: TGTGCCAGCAGTTACGGTCGGGGGGGGGCTTACGAGCAGTACTTC
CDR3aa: CASSYGRGGAYEQYF